The 21 T cell receptor beta chains below come from one sample, sequenced in a study of cytomegalovirus exposure and HLA in healthy donors. The PCR employed 60 Vbeta primers together with 13 Jbeta primers. Here immunoSEQ multiplex PCR was the method, and the copy in TCRdb shows in-frame clones only, minus some. This sample yields around 100,000 clones, of which around 83% are seen a single time; 3% to 5% belongs to the top ten. What was sequenced was PBMCs. All receptors come from a man aged 30 to 45 in good health and CMV-seronegative.

The V and J genes are TRBV27 and TRBJ2-1; TRBD2 aligns across 7 bases. Germline lookup yields CDR1 MNHEY and CDR2 SMNVEV (reference sequence). J gave up 3 bases and V 10 bases, and 6 bases lay outside the gene matches. The CDR3 loop spans 13 amino acids. The CDR3 nucleotides are TGTGCCACCGCGGGAGTATTCTACAATGAGCAGTTCTTC. Amino acids: CATAGVFYNEQFF.

The gene calls are TRBV30 and TRBJ1-5; possibly TRBD1 for D (6 bases). Looked up from germline, CDR1 is GTSNPN and CDR2 is SVGIG (reference sequence). The CDR3 loop spans 15 amino acids. V dropped 2 bases and J dropped 7 bases, with 18 bases sitting between them. CDR3 DNA sequence: TGTGCCTGGAGTACCCCACCTGGACAGTCCCAGCCCCAGCATTTT. Its protein product is CAWSTPPGQSQPQHF.

J is TRBJ2-7 and V is TRBV5-1, with D maybe TRBD1 (6 bases). The CDR3 contains 14 residues. Germline CDR1 is SGHRS and CDR2 is YFSETQ. V was shortened by 4 bases and J by 5 bases, with 16 bases between the two germline ends. This CDR3 reads CASSPRTGRNEQYF. The CDR3 bases are TGCGCCAGCAGCCCCCGCACAGGGAGAAACGAGCAGTACTTC.

V and J are TRBV5-1 and TRBJ2-7; 8 positions match TRBD2. CDR3 length equals 17 residues. Unmatched junction bases numbered 10, after V lost 0 bases and J lost 2 bases. Per germline, CDR1 SGHRS and CDR2 YFSETQ. In DNA form, the CDR3 reads TGCGCCAGCAGCTTGGCCGACGTTAGCGGGGCTACCTACGAGCAGTACTTC. The encoded protein is CASSLADVSGATYEQYF.

The chain is built from TRBV11-2 and TRBJ2-1; 12 nucleotides agree with TRBD2. Germline CDR1 reads SGHAT; CDR2 reads FQNNGV. Unmatched junction bases numbered 0, after V lost 2 bases and J lost 4 bases. The CDR3 length is 15 residues. The chain's CDR3 is CASSLLAGGYNEQFF. CDR3 sequence (DNA): TGTGCCAGCAGCTTACTAGCGGGAGGGTACAATGAGCAGTTCTTC.

The chain recombines TRBV7-9 with TRBJ2-1, with D uncertain. V lost 1 base, J lost 7 bases, and 5 bases lay in between. Looked up from germline, CDR1 is SEHNR and CDR2 is FQNEAQ (reference sequence). This CDR3 is 12 amino acids long. The CDR3 DNA sequence: TGTGCCAGCAGCTTAGTCGGGAATGAGCAGTTCTTC. This codes for CASSLVGNEQFF.

This chain joins TRBV27 and TRBJ1-6; 9 nucleotides match TRBD1. The V segment lost 1 base and the J segment 7 bases; nucleotides outside the gene matches: 14. Germline lookup yields CDR1 MNHEY and CDR2 SMNVEV (reference sequence). The length of the CDR3 is 19 residues. The CDR3 sequence: CASSLYYGWFGTGNSPLHF. For the CDR3, the DNA is TGTGCCAGCAGTTTATATTACGGGTGGTTTGGGACAGGGAATTCACCCCTCCACTTT.

Of note for this clone: The junction differs from germline at one of its ends, possibly a read error. Distinct nucleotide sequences in the sample also encode this CDR3. Here the CDR3 reads CAWSVQDPGVEQYF. In DNA form, the CDR3 reads TGTGCCTGGAGTGTACAGGACCCCGGAGTCGAGCAATACTTC. The J gene is TRBJ2-7, the V gene TRBV30; tentative D call: TRBD1 (5 bases). Germline lookup yields CDR1 GTSNPN and CDR2 SVGIG (reference sequence). The CDR3 runs to 14 residues. The complete variable domain, with remaining parts taken from reference TRBV30 and TRBJ2-7, reads SQTIHQWPATLVQPVGSPLSLECTVEGTSNPNLYWYRQAAGRGLQLLFYSVGIGQISSEVPQNLSASRPQDRQFILSSKKLLLSDSGFYLCAWSVQDPGVEQYFGPGTRLTVT.

The V gene is TRBV27, the J gene TRBJ1-5, with no clear D. V was shortened by 2 bases and J by 5 bases, with 7 bases between the two germline ends. Germline-derived CDR1 and CDR2 are MNHEY and SMNVEV (reference sequence). CDR3 length equals 13 residues. CDR3 sequence (DNA): TGTGCCAGCAGTTTAGAGTTCGATCAGCCCCAGCATTTT. Translating gives CASSLEFDQPQHF.

The CDR3 bases are TGTGCCAGCAGTCCAATAGAGGGTCAGCCCCAGCATTTT. This sequence encodes CASSPIEGQPQHF. The chain joins TRBV6-5 to TRBJ1-5; no definite D call. This CDR3 has 13 residues. Per the germline V gene, CDR1 is MNHEY and CDR2 is SVGAGI. V was clipped by 5 bases and J by 6 bases, with 11 bases between them.

This clone came up a few times. The V call is TRBV10-3, the J call TRBJ2-2; 10 bases match TRBD1. CDR1 and CDR2 (germline): ENHRY, SYGVKD. The CDR3 has 15 residues. Unmatched junction bases numbered 4, after V lost 3 bases and J lost 6 bases. CDR3 sequence (DNA): TGTGCCATCAGTGAAGGACAGGGGGTGGCCGGGGAGCTGTTTTTT. Protein sequence: CAISEGQGVAGELFF.

V and J are TRBV4-1 and TRBJ1-4; D is unresolved. Between the trimmed V and J ends, which lost 6 bases and 5 bases, there was a span of 22 bases. This CDR3 comprises 17 residues. Germline V CDR1 and CDR2: MGHRA, YSYEKL. The DNA of the CDR3 is TGCGCCAGCAGGCAGGATTCTCAAGGACTGTGGAATGAAAAACTGTTTTTT. This gives the protein CASRQDSQGLWNEKLFF.

The rearrangement links TRBV7-9 to TRBJ2-2; D is ambiguous. From germline, CDR1 is SEHNR and CDR2 FQNEAQ (reference sequence). V lost 4 bases, J lost 8 bases, and 8 bases lay in between. The CDR3 is 12 amino acids. The CDR3 region is CASSSYEGELFF. CDR3 bases: TGTGCCAGCAGCTCCTACGAGGGGGAGCTGTTTTTT.

The chain uses TRBV5-6 and TRBJ2-2; a weak D match, TRBD1 (6 bases). This CDR3 has 15 amino acids. V shed 4 bases and J shed 5 bases, with 15 bases lying between them. Germline loops: CDR1 SGHDT, CDR2 YYEEEE. CDR3 protein: CASSKRNRVTGELFF. CDR3 sequence (DNA): TGTGCCAGCAGCAAAAGGAACAGGGTAACCGGGGAGCTGTTTTTT.

This clone was counted a single time. V gene TRBV18 combines with J gene TRBJ2-7, with D perhaps matching TRBD1 (6 bases). Trimming shortened V by 6 bases and J by 5 bases, and 20 bases separated the two germline ends. The CDR3 sequence is 15 residues long. Germline V gene data show CDR1 as KGHSH and CDR2 as LQKENI. The CDR3 loop is CASSSYRARGNEQYF. CDR3 sequence (DNA): TGTGCCAGCTCGAGTTACAGGGCTCGGGGAAACGAGCAGTACTTC.

The V gene is TRBV27, the J gene TRBJ2-1; the D is unclear. The CDR3 length is 16 residues. Germline CDR1 MNHEY, CDR2 SMNVEV (reference sequence). Trimming left V 10 bases short and J 0 bases short, with 19 bases between. For the CDR3, the DNA is TGTGCCACTCGAACTGGCGGCTCTAGCTCCTACAATGAGCAGTTCTTC. Translated: CATRTGGSSSYNEQFF.

The chain joins TRBV2 to TRBJ2-7; D is unresolved. The CDR3 sequence is 17 residues long. CDR1 and CDR2 from the germline V gene are SNHLY and FYNNEI. V dropped 2 bases and J dropped 6 bases, with 23 bases sitting between them. DNA of the CDR3: TGTGCCAGCAGTGAATGGGCTATCACGGCGAGTAACAGCGAGCAGTACTTC. It yields the protein CASSEWAITASNSEQYF.

The chain has TRBV27 and TRBJ1-5, with 9 nucleotides matching TRBD1. CDR3 length equals 17 residues. In germline, CDR1 is MNHEY, CDR2 SMNVEV (reference sequence). Trimming at V came to 5 bases and at J to 6 bases, leaving 14 bases not matched to a gene. CDR3 residues: CASSPRGQGILGQPQHF. CDR3 sequence (DNA): TGTGCCAGCAGTCCCAGAGGACAGGGGATCTTGGGTCAGCCCCAGCATTTT.

The V call is TRBV27, the J call TRBJ2-7; weak D call: TRBD2 (6 bases). The germline gives CDR1 MNHEY, CDR2 SMNVEV (reference sequence). The germline V and J ends were trimmed by 3 bases and 2 bases, with 14 bases remaining between them. The CDR3 totals 15 residues. The chain's CDR3 is CASSFEGTRTYEQYF. The CDR3, as DNA: TGTGCCAGCAGTTTTGAGGGGACTCGAACCTACGAGCAGTACTTC.

This sequence joins TRBV18 and TRBJ1-1, with 8 bases lining up with TRBD1. This CDR3 contains 16 residues. Germline-derived CDR1 and CDR2 are KGHSH and LQKENI. The V gene end was trimmed by 5 bases and the J gene end by 0 bases; junction bases not matched to a gene: 8. The CDR3 DNA reads as TGTGCCAGCTCAGAAGGGACAGGTCACATGAACACTGAAGCTTTCTTT. This sequence encodes CASSEGTGHMNTEAFF.

This chain joins TRBV7-9 and TRBJ2-3; 7 bases align to TRBD2. V trimming: 5 bases; J trimming: 3 bases; junction bases outside the gene matches: 11. In germline, CDR1 is SEHNR, CDR2 FQNEAQ (reference sequence). The CDR3 sequence is 16 residues long. CDR3 region: CASSQNRDYTTDTQYF. CDR3 bases: TGTGCCAGCAGCCAAAACCGGGACTACACAACAGATACGCAGTATTTT.